This T cell receptor beta chain is from a study of T cells in Graves' hyperthyroidism and ophthalmopathy. Whole-study context: Prior to any treatment, at the point of initial diagnosis, peripheral blood was collected.

Amplified regions were TCR beta CDR3 sequences from RNA transcripts. When the TCR CDR3 underwent first-round RT-PCR, the HTBI primer set was used. A single record per CDR3 protein comes from TCRdb applying MiXCR to the multiplex PCR reads. The sample has about half a million distinct CDR3 sequences, around a fifth seen once; the top ten hold 45% to 55%. This clonotype was counted between two and nine times. Trimming took 4 bases from V and 6 from J; bases not matched to a gene: 9. This CDR3 has 15 amino acids. The germline gives CDR1 SGHRS, CDR2 YFSETQ. This sequence joins TRBV5-1 and TRBJ2-3; 9 nucleotides line up with TRBD1. The source material was blood. This receptor was taken from a woman in her seventies with Graves' ophthalmopathy. The CDR3 spells CASSVTGTGLDTQYF. CDR3 DNA sequence: TGCGCCAGCAGCGTCACCGGGACAGGGTTGGATACGCAGTATTTT.